These T cell receptor beta chains were read from a single sample in a study of a mutant IDH1 vaccine in newly diagnosed glioma. The protocol was immunoSEQ multiplex PCR, while the TCRdb copy is restricted to in-frame clones and leaves out a portion. The sample consists of 30,000 to 45,000 clones, 91% of them appearing once. Antigen specificity for these receptors is unknown. Sequenced here: PBMCs, sampled from a glioma patient whose treatment included an IDH1 peptide vaccine. These TCRs come from a man aged 45-65 years with glioma. Both conserved end residues are part of each CDR3. Fields, in order: D gene, J gene, clone size, V gene, CDR3 length, CDR3 DNA, CDR3 protein. A D gene is named only where the DNA matches it firmly. For some rows the clone size is stated as once, few or many, or as a class when expanded; others skip it.

>-|TRBJ2-1|once|TRBV6-5|13
TGTGCCAGCAGCCTCAGCGTGGAAAGTGAGCAGTTCTTC
CASSLSVESEQFF
>-|TRBJ1-2|-|TRBV19|11
TGTGCCAGTAACTCGGTTCTTGGCTACACCTTC
CASNSVLGYTF
>TRBD1|TRBJ1-2|-|TRBV7-6|16
TGTGCCAGCAGCTTAGGAGGGACAGATTTGAACTATGGCTACACCTTC
CASSLGGTDLNYGYTF
>-|TRBJ1-2|-|TRBV5-6|13
TGTGCCAGCAGCCCATGGACATTGCAAGGCTACACCTTC
CASSPWTLQGYTF
>TRBD1|TRBJ2-2|medium-sized|TRBV6-1|15
TGTGCCAGCAGTGAACTGGCAGGGGGCACCGGGGAGCTGTTTTTT
CASSELAGGTGELFF
>TRBD1|TRBJ2-7|-|TRBV10-1|15
TGCGCCAGCAGTGAGCCGGGACAGGGATCTTACGAGCAGTACTTC
CASSEPGQGSYEQYF
>TRBD2|TRBJ2-7|-|TRBV7-2|14
TGTGCCAGCAGCTTAGCCGCTCAGCGGGAGAGGCAGTACTTC
CASSLAAQRERQYF
>-|TRBJ2-7|-|TRBV27|17
TGTGCCAGCAGTAGACTTAAGGGGGCAGGGGGAGGGAACGAGCAGTACTTC
CASSRLKGAGGGNEQYF
>-|TRBJ1-1|-|TRBV5-6|12
TGTGCCAGCAGCCAGGGTCTTAGTGAAGCTTTCTTT
CASSQGLSEAFF
>-|TRBJ1-6|-|TRBV5-4|15
TGTGCCAGCAGCCCGACCGGGACGGGCAATTCACCCCTCCACTTT
CASSPTGTGNSPLHF
>-|TRBJ2-7|-|TRBV5-5|14
TGTGCCAGCAGCATACGACAGGTTCAATACGAGCAGTACTTC
CASSIRQVQYEQYF
>-|TRBJ2-2|-|TRBV9|11
TGTGCCAGCACCCAGGGGGGGGAGCTGTTTTTT
CASTQGGELFF
>-|TRBJ1-1|-|TRBV11-2|14
TGTGCCAGCAGCTCAATTCAGGGAAACACTGAAGCTTTCTTT
CASSSIQGNTEAFF
>-|TRBJ1-2|-|TRBV18|13
TGTGCCAGCTCAGACGGAGCTAACTATGGCTACACCTTC
CASSDGANYGYTF
>TRBD1|TRBJ1-2|-|TRBV6-6|13
TGTGCCAGCAGTTACGGGACAGGGGCTGGGTACACCTTC
CASSYGTGAGYTF
>-|TRBJ2-7|once|TRBV9|17
TGTGCCAGCAGCGGGGGGAGCGGAGGGGGGATTATTTTGGAGCAGTACTTC
CASSGGSGGGIILEQYF
>-|TRBJ2-2|-|TRBV5-8|15
TGTGCCAGCCGCGGGACTCTGAGGAACACCGGGGAGCTGTTTTTT
CASRGTLRNTGELFF
>TRBD2|TRBJ2-1|-|TRBV2|20
TGTGCCAGCAGTGAACCCGCCGGGACTAGTAAGAAGGGGCTTTCGGATGAGCAGTTCTTC
CASSEPAGTSKKGLSDEQFF
>TRBD2|TRBJ2-1|-|TRBV4-2|18
TGTGCCAGCAGCCAAGGGTCAGTTGGACTAGGGGTAAGGAATGAGCAGTTCTTC
CASSQGSVGLGVRNEQFF
>-|TRBJ1-5|-|TRBV4-1|13
TGCGCCAGCAGCCTCACGGGATCTCAGCCCCAGCATTTT
CASSLTGSQPQHF
>-|TRBJ1-1|-|TRBV2|12
TGTGCCAGCAGTGTTCAGGGTACTGAAGCTTTCTTT
CASSVQGTEAFF
>-|TRBJ1-1|-|TRBV30|14
TGTGCCTTACACACGACGGCCCCGAACACTGAAGCTTTCTTT
CALHTTAPNTEAFF